The TCR beta chain described here comes from a study of blood T cell repertoires in COVID-19. Sequencing used immunoSEQ multiplex PCR; TCRdb keeps in-frame clones, though not all of them. The sample records just over 95,000 clones, approximately 80% being singletons. Trimming removed 4 bases at V and 0 bases at J, with 11 bases between. The germline CDR1 and CDR2 sequences are SGHDT and YYEEEE. The CDR3 runs 15 residues. Sequenced sample: peripheral blood. The receptor was isolated from a man aged 60 to 69 with acute or convalescent COVID-19. The chain recombines TRBV5-6 with TRBJ2-1; D remains ambiguous. The CDR3 coding sequence is TGTGCCAGCAGCCGCGTCTCAAGCTCCTACAATGAGCAGTTCTTC. Protein: CASSRVSSSYNEQFF.